These T cell receptor beta chains were read from a single sample in a study of T cell changes during pregnancy in multiple sclerosis. TCRdb keeps only in-frame clones here, not all; method: immunoSEQ multiplex PCR. The sample has about 23,000 clones; less than 90% are singletons. The sample was CD4+ T cells from peripheral blood mononuclear cells, taken in the first trimester of pregnancy. Receptor source: a female donor in good health, enrolled as a control in a pregnancy study. Each CDR3 is given with its conserved first and last residue. The order of the fields is V gene, D gene, clone size, J gene, CDR3 protein, CDR3 DNA. A D gene is named only where the DNA matches it firmly. Expanded clones get a size class; other rows say once, few or many, or leave the size out.

TRBV10-3	TRBD2	-	TRBJ2-3	CAISAPSGGTTDTQYF	TGTGCCATCAGTGCCCCTAGCGGGGGAACCACAGATACGCAGTATTTT
TRBV12-5	-	-	TRBJ1-6	CASGLSGPGGPLHF	TGTGCTAGTGGTTTGTCAGGCCCTGGGGGGCCCCTCCACTTT
TRBV7-9	-	-	TRBJ2-7	CASSPHISRPSSYEQYF	TGTGCCAGCAGCCCACACATTTCACGCCCCAGCTCCTACGAGCAGTACTTC
TRBV5-4	-	-	TRBJ2-6	CASSLGHSGANVLTF	TGTGCCAGCAGCTTGGGACACTCTGGGGCCAACGTCCTGACTTTC
TRBV28	-	-	TRBJ2-2	CASRAGGSRQANTGELFF	TGTGCCAGCAGAGCAGGGGGGTCTAGGCAGGCTAACACCGGGGAGCTGTTTTTT
TRBV5-1	-	-	TRBJ1-4	CASSPRPGQSATNEKLFF	TGCGCCAGCAGCCCGAGGCCCGGACAGTCTGCAACTAATGAAAAACTGTTTTTT
TRBV5-1	TRBD1	-	TRBJ2-7	CAGSIGTGAYEQYF	TGCGCCGGGAGCATTGGGACAGGGGCCTACGAGCAGTACTTC
TRBV9	-	-	TRBJ1-6	CASSVGEGSYNSPLHF	TGTGCCAGCAGCGTAGGGGAGGGGTCCTATAATTCACCCCTCCACTTT
TRBV7-8	-	-	TRBJ1-5	CASSLDGARYQPQHF	TGTGCCAGCAGCTTAGACGGTGCACGCTATCAGCCCCAGCATTTT
TRBV15	TRBD2	-	TRBJ2-1	CATSRSSGRANSYNEQFF	TGTGCCACCAGCAGGTCTAGCGGGAGGGCCAACTCCTACAATGAGCAGTTCTTC
TRBV5-6	-	-	TRBJ2-3	CASSLPGTDTQYF	TGTGCCAGCAGCCTGCCGGGCACAGATACGCAGTATTTT
TRBV11-1	-	once	TRBJ1-1	CASSYTQGTEAFF	TGTGCCAGCAGCTATACTCAGGGCACTGAAGCTTTCTTT
TRBV23-1	-	-	TRBJ2-7	CATIRGGRKPYEQYF	TGCGCCACGATCCGGGGAGGACGGAAACCCTACGAGCAGTACTTC
TRBV11-2	TRBD2	-	TRBJ2-5	CASSLGQTSGVQETQYF	TGTGCCAGCAGCTTAGGGCAAACTAGCGGAGTACAAGAGACCCAGTACTTC
TRBV19	TRBD1	medium-sized	TRBJ1-5	CAIRGRDPNQPQHF	TGTGCCATAAGGGGGCGGGACCCCAATCAGCCCCAGCATTTT
TRBV7-6	-	-	TRBJ1-5	CASSPTDDGGAQHF	TGTGCCAGCAGCCCGACTGATGATGGGGGGGCCCAGCATTTT
TRBV2	-	-	TRBJ2-2	CASSARQANTGELFF	TGTGCCAGCAGCGCTCGGCAGGCGAACACCGGGGAGCTGTTTTTT
TRBV5-1	TRBD1	few	TRBJ1-4	CASSFGGQGTSTNEKLFF	TGCGCCAGCAGCTTCGGCGGACAGGGGACGTCAACTAATGAAAAACTGTTTTTT
TRBV11-2	TRBD2	-	TRBJ2-3	CASSFRAGEGDTQYF	TGTGCCAGCAGCTTTCGCGCGGGGGAGGGAGATACGCAGTATTTT
TRBV5-1	-	-	TRBJ2-3	CASRDTTGTQYF	TGCGCCAGCAGGGACACAACGGGTACGCAGTATTTT
TRBV11-2	-	-	TRBJ1-5	CASSPGRGQPQHF	TGTGCCAGCAGCCCCGGAAGAGGGCAGCCCCAGCATTTT
TRBV10-3	-	-	TRBJ1-4	CAISDLGGVEKLFF	TGTGCCATCAGTGATCTCGGGGGAGTAGAAAAACTGTTTTTT
TRBV28	TRBD1	medium-sized	TRBJ1-4	CASSQTGTGEEKLFF	TGTGCCAGCAGTCAAACCGGGACAGGGGAAGAAAAACTGTTTTTT
TRBV5-1	-	-	TRBJ1-2	CASSLVGSNRSGYTF	TGCGCCAGCAGCTTGGTCGGCAGTAATCGGAGTGGCTACACCTTC
TRBV28	-	-	TRBJ2-5	CASSFQDQETQYF	TGTGCCAGCAGTTTCCAGGATCAAGAGACCCAGTACTTC
TRBV6-5	-	-	TRBJ2-1	CASSYGGAVKTDEQFF	TGTGCCAGCAGTTACGGAGGGGCAGTCAAAACGGATGAGCAGTTCTTC
TRBV18	-	-	TRBJ2-2	CASSPPGGANTGELFF	TGTGCCAGCTCACCCCCAGGAGGGGCGAACACCGGGGAGCTGTTTTTT
TRBV6-6	-	-	TRBJ1-4	CASRERGSGEKLFF	TGTGCCAGCAGAGAGAGGGGGAGCGGTGAAAAACTGTTTTTT
TRBV15	TRBD1	-	TRBJ2-1	CATSRDRDSTYNEQFF	TGTGCCACCAGCAGGGACCGGGACAGTACCTACAATGAGCAGTTCTTC
TRBV28	-	once	TRBJ1-2	CASSPGHLANYGYTF	TGTGCCAGCAGTCCCGGACACCTCGCCAACTATGGCTACACCTTC
TRBV5-1	TRBD1	-	TRBJ1-1	CASSLRQGGFDTEAFF	TGCGCCAGCAGCTTGAGACAGGGAGGCTTTGACACTGAAGCTTTCTTT
TRBV9	-	-	TRBJ1-3	CASSVVETGGNTIYF	TGTGCCAGCAGCGTAGTTGAGACAGGTGGAAACACCATATATTTT
TRBV6-5	TRBD1	few	TRBJ1-1	CASNYRGRGTEAFF	TGTGCCAGCAACTACAGGGGTCGCGGGACTGAAGCTTTCTTT
TRBV28	-	-	TRBJ1-3	CASSRDTLTSGNTIYF	TGTGCCAGCAGCCGGGACACGCTTACCTCTGGAAACACCATATATTTT
TRBV15	TRBD2	-	TRBJ2-1	CATSRGVGGSYNEQFF	TGTGCCACCAGCAGAGGGGTCGGGGGGAGCTACAATGAGCAGTTCTTC
TRBV11-2	-	-	TRBJ1-1	CASSFSENTEAFF	TGTGCCAGCAGCTTTAGCGAGAACACTGAAGCTTTCTTT
TRBV27	TRBD1	-	TRBJ2-7	CASSPLGTGRYEQYF	TGTGCCAGCAGCCCTCTCGGGACAGGGAGATACGAGCAGTACTTC
TRBV28	-	-	TRBJ1-1	CASSLLREAEAFF	TGTGCCAGCAGTCTCCTAAGGGAGGCTGAAGCTTTCTTT
TRBV10-2	TRBD1	-	TRBJ2-2	CASRGTGGTGELFF	TGCGCCAGCAGAGGGACAGGGGGGACCGGGGAGCTGTTTTTT
TRBV19	-	-	TRBJ1-5	CATGTGSSNQPQHF	TGTGCCACGGGCACAGGGTCTAGCAATCAGCCCCAGCATTTT
TRBV18	-	-	TRBJ2-1	CASSPNAGRSYNEQFF	TGTGCCAGCTCACCCAACGCGGGGCGCTCCTACAATGAGCAGTTCTTC
TRBV6-6	TRBD2	-	TRBJ2-7	CASSALAGEQYF	TGTGCCAGCAGTGCCCTAGCGGGGGAGCAGTACTTC
TRBV21-1	-	-	TRBJ1-6	CASSKVSRGSYNSPLHF	TGTGCCAGCAGCAAAGTATCCAGGGGGTCCTATAATTCACCCCTCCACTTT
TRBV27	TRBD2	-	TRBJ2-5	CASSSRGSGRGETQYF	TGTGCCAGCAGCTCTAGGGGTAGCGGGAGGGGAGAGACCCAGTACTTC
TRBV25-1	TRBD1	-	TRBJ2-7	CASSELGQVPREQYF	TGTGCCAGCAGTGAACTCGGACAGGTACCACGCGAGCAGTACTTC
TRBV6-5	-	-	TRBJ1-2	CASSSEREGYGYTF	TGTGCCAGCAGTTCCGAGAGGGAAGGATATGGCTACACCTTC
TRBV7-9	-	-	TRBJ2-6	CASSLMGAQAPGANVLTF	TGTGCCAGCAGCTTAATGGGGGCGCAGGCCCCTGGGGCCAACGTCCTGACTTTC
TRBV7-2	TRBD2	-	TRBJ2-7	CASSTSASGRIYEQYF	TGTGCCAGCAGCACCTCGGCCAGCGGGAGGATCTACGAGCAGTACTTC
TRBV6-5	-	-	TRBJ1-1	CASAGDTMNTEAFF	TGTGCCAGCGCGGGAGACACGATGAACACTGAAGCTTTCTTT
TRBV27	-	few	TRBJ1-2	CASSPMSQNYGYTF	TGTGCCAGCAGTCCTATGTCTCAAAACTATGGCTACACCTTC
TRBV10-3	TRBD1	-	TRBJ1-4	CAISEGGQGKWNEKLFF	TGTGCCATCAGTGAAGGCGGACAGGGTAAATGGAATGAAAAACTGTTTTTT
TRBV23-1	-	-	TRBJ2-2	CASSELGGGGGGTGELFF	TGCGCCAGCAGTGAACTTGGTGGGGGCGGGGGAGGGACCGGGGAGCTGTTTTTT
TRBV5-6	TRBD2	-	TRBJ2-5	CASSLVRAGLLQETQYF	TGTGCCAGCAGCTTGGTCCGAGCGGGACTCCTCCAAGAGACCCAGTACTTC
TRBV4-2	TRBD2	-	TRBJ2-7	CASSQDLTSGGREQYF	TGTGCCAGCAGCCAAGATCTGACTAGCGGGGGGCGCGAGCAGTACTTC
TRBV14	TRBD1	few	TRBJ2-7	CASSRTGGSYEQYF	TGTGCCAGCAGTCGGACAGGGGGATCCTACGAGCAGTACTTC
TRBV6-6	TRBD1	-	TRBJ2-7	CASSYHGTGGEQYF	TGTGCCAGCAGTTACCACGGGACAGGAGGCGAGCAGTACTTC
TRBV6-1	-	-	TRBJ1-2	CASSEYGNYGYTF	TGTGCCAGCAGTGAATACGGGAACTATGGCTACACCTTC
TRBV19	TRBD1	-	TRBJ1-6	CASSDRVNSPLHF	TGTGCCAGTAGCGACAGGGTGAATTCACCCCTCCACTTT
TRBV13	-	-	TRBJ2-5	CASRGGETQYF	TGTGCCAGCAGGGGGGGAGAGACCCAGTACTTC